These 32 T cell receptor beta chains were all obtained from the same sample, sequenced in a study of cytomegalovirus exposure and HLA in healthy donors. The assay was immunoSEQ multiplex PCR, and TCRdb's table has in-frame clones only and misses some. The profile shows about 180,000 clones, roughly 89% of them singletons. The sample comprised PBMCs. The receptors here all came from a woman aged 25 to 45 in good health and CMV-seronegative.

This rearrangement joins TRBV5-1 to TRBJ1-6; TRBD1 matches 9 bases. The germline CDR1 and CDR2 sequences are SGHRS and YFSETQ. With 0 bases clipped from V and 9 bases from J, the junction kept 4 bases outside the gene matches. The CDR3 sequence is 15 residues long. CDR3 nucleotides: TGCGCCAGCAGCTTGGCATTGGACAGGGGTTCACCCCTCCACTTT. It encodes CASSLALDRGSPLHF.

This chain connects TRBV5-5 to TRBJ2-7; D unclear. The CDR3 has 13 residues. Germline-derived CDR1 and CDR2 are SGHKS and YYEKEE (reference sequence). The germline V and J ends were trimmed by 4 bases and 0 bases, with 8 bases remaining between them. The CDR3 sequence is CASSHPGSYEQYF. CDR3 DNA: TGTGCCAGCAGCCACCCCGGCTCCTACGAGCAGTACTTC.

The CDR3 DNA reads as TGTGCCAGCAGCTTGACAGGGACCCTACCTGAAGCTTTCTTT. Protein: CASSLTGTLPEAFF. The rearrangement links TRBV5-6 to TRBJ1-1; D perhaps matches TRBD1 (6 bases). Germline V gives CDR1 SGHDT, CDR2 YYEEEE. The V and J ends lost 1 base and 6 bases respectively, with 13 bases between them. The CDR3 runs 14 residues.

This chain uses TRBV7-9 with TRBJ2-2, with 9 bases lining up with TRBD1. The CDR3 extends over 15 amino acids. Germline assignment: CDR1 SEHNR and CDR2 FQNEAQ (reference sequence). V lost 5 bases to trimming and J lost 4 bases; unmatched junction nucleotides: 5. The CDR3, as DNA: TGTGCCAGCAGCAGACAGACAGGGGGCACCGGGGAGCTGTTTTTT. Translating gives CASSRQTGGTGELFF.

The CDR3 protein is CASSQEGLRGSGNYGYTF. CDR3 DNA sequence: TGTGCCAGCAGCCAAGAAGGGCTTCGGGGGTCGGGTAACTATGGCTACACCTTC. This sequence joins TRBV4-2 and TRBJ1-2; weak D call: TRBD1 (5 bases). Germline CDR1 and CDR2: LGHNA and YNFKEQ. Trimming removed 0 bases at V and 1 base at J, with 18 bases between. The CDR3 covers 18 residues.

This chain links TRBV14 with TRBJ2-1, with TRBD2 as a possible D gene (6 bases). The V gene lost 5 bases and the J gene lost 8 bases, with 19 bases spanning the gap. Germline values: CDR1 SGHDN, CDR2 FVKESK. The CDR3 length is 15 residues. The CDR3 region has the DNA TGTGCCAGCAGCTTATGGGACCCTCCGGGGGATGAGCAGTTCTTC. It yields the protein CASSLWDPPGDEQFF.

V is TRBV9 and J is TRBJ1-2; D unclear. Germline values: CDR1 SGDLS, CDR2 YYNGEE. V was trimmed by 4 bases and J by 3 bases, leaving 16 bases between them. This CDR3 region has 15 residues. CDR3 DNA sequence: TGTGCCAGCAGCATCGGGAGGGTACCAGACTATGGCTACACCTTC. Its translation is CASSIGRVPDYGYTF.

The CDR3 protein is CASSASTGAQNSPLHF. The CDR3 bases are TGCGCCAGCAGCGCTTCAACAGGGGCACAGAATTCACCCCTCCACTTT. V gene TRBV10-2 combines with J gene TRBJ1-6; 7 nucleotides line up with TRBD1. CDR3 size: 16 residues. The ends lost 6 bases at V and 7 bases at J; junction bases unmatched: 12. Germline CDR1 and CDR2: WSHSY and SAAADI.

This chain links TRBV15 with TRBJ1-2, with a weak D call TRBD1 (6 bases). The length of the CDR3 is 14 residues. CDR1 is LNHNV and CDR2 is YYDKDF in the germline V gene (reference sequence). V was pared by 1 base and J by 7 bases, with 13 bases between. DNA for the CDR3: TGTGCCACCAGCAGAGTTCCAGGGGATAGTGGCTACACCTTC. It codes for CATSRVPGDSGYTF.

CDR3 sequence (DNA): TGCGCCAGCAGCCAACTCCAGAGCTACACCTTC. The encoded protein is CASSQLQSYTF. The chain combines TRBV4-1 with TRBJ1-2; D is unclear. V gave up 2 bases and J gave up 9 bases, with 7 bases separating them. CDR1 and CDR2 from the germline V gene are MGHRA and YSYEKL. This CDR3 is 11 amino acids long.

The V call is TRBV6-1, the J call TRBJ2-5; D possibly corresponds to TRBD1 (6 bases). Between the trimmed V and J ends, which lost 2 bases and 0 bases, there was a span of 16 bases. Looked up from germline, CDR1 is MNHNS and CDR2 is SASEGT. CDR3 length: 17 amino acids. The CDR3 DNA follows: TGTGCCAGCAGTGAACCCCACAGGGACCAGAACCAAGAGACCCAGTACTTC. This codes for CASSEPHRDQNQETQYF.

This clone was seen more than once but under ten times. The chain links TRBV2 to TRBJ2-7; 9 bases are a match to TRBD1. The CDR3 loop spans 13 amino acids. CDR1 SNHLY and CDR2 FYNNEI come from the germline V gene. V shed 5 bases, J shed 6 bases, and the junction held 5 bases outside the gene matches. The CDR3 is CASSFGTGSEQYF. The CDR3 DNA reads as TGTGCCAGCAGTTTCGGGACAGGGAGCGAGCAGTACTTC.

The chain recombines TRBV5-1 with TRBJ2-7; 7 bases map to TRBD1. Germline values: CDR1 SGHRS, CDR2 YFSETQ. CDR3 length: 14 amino acids. V trimming: 2 bases; J trimming: 3 bases; junction bases outside the gene matches: 5. The CDR3 sequence: CASSFGQGVYEQYF. The CDR3 DNA reads TGCGCCAGCAGCTTTGGGCAGGGGGTCTACGAGCAGTACTTC.

The V gene is TRBV27, the J gene TRBJ1-6, with D uncertain. CDR3 length equals 15 residues. Per germline, CDR1 MNHEY and CDR2 SMNVEV (reference sequence). Deletions cut 5 bases from V and 6 bases from J, with 14 bases between. CDR3 region: CASSPAAIRNSPLHF. In DNA form, the CDR3 reads TGTGCCAGCAGTCCCGCGGCCATTCGTAATTCACCCCTCCACTTT.

The chain has TRBV5-1 and TRBJ1-2; 8 bases map to TRBD1. Per germline, CDR1 SGHRS and CDR2 YFSETQ. V shed 2 bases and J 8 bases; nucleotides not matched to a gene: 11. The CDR3 has 15 residues. DNA of the CDR3: TGCGCCAGCAGCTTCACGCCTCAGGGGGCGGGGGGCTACACCTTC. This encodes CASSFTPQGAGGYTF.

There are a few counts of this clone. The chain joins TRBV5-4 to TRBJ1-4; 9 bases map to TRBD1. In germline, CDR1 is SGHNT, CDR2 YYREEE (reference sequence). The ends lost 3 bases at V and 4 bases at J; junction bases unmatched: 7. The CDR3 is 16 residues long. CDR3 DNA: TGTGCCAGCAGCTCGGAGGGGACAGGGCTTAATGAAAAACTGTTTTTT. Residues: CASSSEGTGLNEKLFF. Full variable domain (rest looked up from reference TRBV5-4 and TRBJ1-4): ETGVTQSPTHLIKTRGQQVTLRCSSQSGHNTVSWYQQALGQGPQFIFQYYREEENGRGNFPPRFSGLQFPNYSSELNVNALELDDSALYLCASSSEGTGLNEKLFFGSGTQLSVL.

This chain connects TRBV4-3 to TRBJ1-2, with unresolved D. Germline V gene data show CDR1 as LGHNA and CDR2 as YSLEER. This CDR3 region has 14 residues. Trimming pared 0 bases from V and 5 bases from J, leaving 10 bases between. The CDR3 loop reads CASSQDRVAYGYTF. The CDR3 DNA follows: TGCGCCAGCAGCCAAGATCGGGTGGCATATGGCTACACCTTC.

This clone was seen a handful of times. V gene TRBV4-3 combines with J gene TRBJ1-4; 7 bases are shared with TRBD1. The CDR3 sequence is 16 residues long. J gave up 7 bases and V 1 base, and 9 bases lay outside the gene matches. The germline gives CDR1 LGHNA, CDR2 YSLEER. The CDR3 reads CASSQGRDREGEKLFF. CDR3 coding DNA: TGCGCCAGCAGCCAAGGTAGAGACAGGGAAGGTGAAAAACTGTTTTTT.

This clone was seen a single time. The chain couples TRBV7-9 to TRBJ2-1; 10 positions match TRBD2. This CDR3 is 17 amino acids long. Germline V gives CDR1 SEHNR, CDR2 FQNEAQ (reference sequence). V trimming: 5 bases; J trimming: 7 bases; junction bases outside the gene matches: 14. In DNA, the CDR3 is TGTGCCAGCAGCCCATCACCCCAAAGCGGGGGGGATAATGAGCAGTTCTTC. Amino acids: CASSPSPQSGGDNEQFF.

The rearrangement joins TRBV6-6 to TRBJ2-2; 7 positions agree with TRBD2. Germline-derived CDR1 and CDR2 are MNHNY and SVGAGI (reference sequence). CDR3 length: 15 residues. J was trimmed by 1 base and V by 5 bases; bases with no gene match: 4. The CDR3, as DNA: TGTGCCAGCAGTAAAAGCGGGGAGAACACCGGGGAGCTGTTTTTT. This encodes CASSKSGENTGELFF.

In nucleotides, the CDR3 is TGCAGCGCCTGTACAGATACGCAGTATTTT. Amino acid sequence: CSACTDTQYF. The V call is TRBV29-1, the J call TRBJ2-3, with D hard to call. The germline V gene encodes CDR1 SQVTM and CDR2 ANQGSEA. V lost 7 bases and J 3 bases, leaving 5 bases between the germline ends. The CDR3 has 10 residues.

The chain links TRBV19 to TRBJ1-1; 9 bases are a match to TRBD1. Germline V gives CDR1 LNHDA, CDR2 SQIVND (reference sequence). The CDR3 loop spans 14 amino acids. Losses at the gene ends were 5 bases for V and 3 bases for J; bases not matched to a gene: 4. The CDR3 sequence: CASSGTGFYTEAFF. The CDR3 DNA reads as TGTGCCAGTAGTGGGACAGGGTTTTACACTGAAGCTTTCTTT.

The chain has TRBV29-1 and TRBJ2-6; D is possibly TRBD2 (6 bases). Per germline, CDR1 SQVTM and CDR2 ANQGSEA. This CDR3 contains 16 residues. The germline V and J ends were trimmed by 6 bases and 0 bases, with 15 bases remaining between them. In DNA, the CDR3 is TGCAGCGTCTCACCCGGGGAGGTCTCTGGGGCCAACGTCCTGACTTTC. The encoded protein is CSVSPGEVSGANVLTF.

The genes are TRBV7-9 and TRBJ2-1; tentative D call: TRBD2 (5 bases). V was shortened by 5 bases and J by 8 bases, with 10 bases between the two germline ends. The CDR3 consists of 12 residues. CDR1 SEHNR and CDR2 FQNEAQ come from the germline V gene (reference sequence). DNA for the CDR3: TGTGCCAGCAGCGGTAGCGTTCATGAGCAGTTCTTC. Translated, it gives CASSGSVHEQFF. Complete variable domain (other parts from reference TRBV7-9 and TRBJ2-1): DTGVSQNPRHKITKRGQNVTFRCDPISEHNRLYWYRQTLGQGPEFLTYFQNEAQLEKSRLLSDRFSAERPKGSFSTLEIQRTEQGDSAMYLCASSGSVHEQFFGPGTRLTVL.

This clone showed up just once. This chain connects TRBV25-1 to TRBJ1-1; TRBD1 aligns across 11 bases. Looked up from germline, CDR1 is MGHDK and CDR2 is SYGVNS. This CDR3 comprises 13 residues. With V trimmed by 5 bases and J by 10 bases, 6 bases remained unmatched. In DNA, the CDR3 is TGTGCCAGCAGTTCACCGGGACAGGGGGGAGCTTTCTTT. Amino acid sequence: CASSSPGQGGAFF.

The CDR3 protein is CASSLYVPDWATEAFF. The CDR3 bases are TGTGCCAGCAGTTTATATGTCCCCGATTGGGCCACTGAAGCTTTCTTT. The chain uses TRBV27 and TRBJ1-1; D gene unclear. This CDR3 is 16 amino acids long. Germline V gene data show CDR1 as MNHEY and CDR2 as SMNVEV (reference sequence). V lost 1 base and J lost 4, with 16 bases in between.

V usage is TRBV20-1 and J usage is TRBJ2-1, with D maybe TRBD2 (6 bases). Trimming stripped 2 bases from V and 10 bases from J, with 9 bases between. The CDR3 totals 11 residues. The germline gives CDR1 DFQATT, CDR2 SNEGSKA (reference sequence). This chain's CDR3 is CSARPRGEQFF. The CDR3 nucleotides are TGCAGTGCTAGACCCCGGGGGGAGCAGTTCTTC.

The chain recombines TRBV30 with TRBJ1-2; D possibly corresponds to TRBD1 (6 bases). With 0 bases removed from V and 5 bases from J, the gap between germline ends came to 10 bases. The V gene's germline CDR1 is GTSNPN and CDR2 SVGIG (reference sequence). The CDR3 sequence is 13 residues long. CDR3 protein: CAWSVDSGYGYTF. For the CDR3, the DNA is TGTGCCTGGAGTGTGGACAGTGGGTATGGCTACACCTTC.

The CDR3 sequence is CASSGQALGPQHF. The CDR3 nucleotides are TGCGCCAGCTCGGGACAGGCACTAGGGCCCCAGCATTTT. This chain connects TRBV4-1 to TRBJ1-5, with 8 nucleotides matching TRBD1. Trimming at V came to 8 bases and at J to 9 bases, leaving 9 bases not matched to a gene. CDR1 and CDR2 (germline): MGHRA, YSYEKL. The CDR3 totals 13 residues.

This sequence joins TRBV5-1 and TRBJ2-3, with D possibly matching TRBD1 (5 bases). This CDR3 has 16 residues. The V gene lost 1 base and the J gene lost 7 bases, with 19 bases spanning the gap. Germline-derived CDR1 and CDR2 are SGHRS and YFSETQ. In nucleotides, the CDR3 is TGCGCCAGCAGCTTGAGGGCAGGGCCCAACATCTATACGCAGTATTTT. This sequence encodes CASSLRAGPNIYTQYF.

The chain links TRBV27 to TRBJ2-2, with TRBD2 matching 14 bases. V shed 4 bases and J 6 bases; nucleotides not matched to a gene: 7. From germline, CDR1 is MNHEY and CDR2 SMNVEV (reference sequence). CDR3 length: 17 amino acids. The CDR3 DNA is TGTGCCAGCAGTTCGACTAGCGGGGGGGCCGAGGCCGGGGAGCTGTTTTTT. This gives the protein CASSSTSGGAEAGELFF.

The rearrangement uses TRBV18 and TRBJ2-5, with a possible D match to TRBD2 (5 bases). The V gene's germline CDR1 is KGHSH and CDR2 LQKENI. CDR3 size: 15 residues. V lost 1 base and J lost 5, with 14 bases in between. For the CDR3, the DNA is TGTGCCAGCTCACCACTTTCCTGGTCGGGGGAGACCCAGTACTTC. Protein product: CASSPLSWSGETQYF.